The 18 T cell receptor beta chains presented below share a single source sample, sequenced in a study of shared clonotypes between healthy human individuals. Here immunoSEQ multiplex PCR was the method, and the copy in TCRdb shows in-frame clones only, minus some. The sample gives a few hundred thousand clones, around 67% of which show up once; about 9.4% is in the top ten. Sequenced material: memory CD4+ T cells sorted from blood. Subset reported: CD45RA-negative fraction. The origin of the receptors is a man aged 25-45 years in good health.

The chain combines TRBV28 with TRBJ2-7; D is unclear. V gave up 6 bases and J gave up 0 bases, with 18 bases separating them. The CDR3 has 16 amino acids. Germline assignment: CDR1 MDHEN and CDR2 SYDVKM. CDR3 bases: TGTGCCAGCAGCGCATTTTGGGCAGGAAGCTCCTACGAGCAGTACTTC. It translates to CASSAFWAGSSYEQYF.

The chain has TRBV9 and TRBJ2-7; a possible D gene is TRBD1 (5 bases). CDR3 length equals 16 residues. The V end was cut by 0 bases, the J end by 3 bases, with 16 bases between. Germline V gene lookup returns CDR1 SGDLS and CDR2 YYNGEE. In DNA form, the CDR3 reads TGTGCCAGCAGCGTAGCTACAGGCGCAACGTTCTACGAGCAGTACTTC. Translation: CASSVATGATFYEQYF.

The chain combines TRBV28 with TRBJ1-5, with D possibly TRBD1 on 5 matching bases. V dropped 5 bases and J dropped 3 bases, with 11 bases sitting between them. From germline, CDR1 is MDHEN and CDR2 SYDVKM. This CDR3 spans 14 amino acids. The CDR3 loop reads CASSRGGPNQPQHF. CDR3 DNA: TGTGCCAGCAGTCGGGGGGGACCCAATCAGCCCCAGCATTTT.

The chain is built from TRBV10-2 and TRBJ2-7, with a possible D match to TRBD2 (5 bases). The germline gives CDR1 WSHSY, CDR2 SAAADI. CDR3 size: 15 residues. The V end lost 0 bases, the J end lost 7 bases, and 16 bases lay between the germline ends. This CDR3 is CASSESLTTSGEQYF. The DNA for the CDR3 is TGCGCCAGCAGTGAGTCCCTGACTACCTCCGGGGAGCAGTACTTC.

The J gene is TRBJ1-4, the V gene TRBV6-1, with no clear D. The CDR3 sequence is 14 residues long. Trimming shortened V by 4 bases and J by 2 bases, and 8 bases separated the two germline ends. CDR1 is MNHNS, CDR2 SASEGT, per germline. The CDR3 spells CASSGFGTNEKLFF. Here the CDR3 DNA reads TGTGCCAGCAGTGGATTTGGTACTAATGAAAAACTGTTTTTT.

The CDR3 DNA is TGCGCCAGCAGCTTGGGGGGAGGCAACTCCTACAATGAGCAGTTCTTC. This translates into CASSLGGGNSYNEQFF. The V and J genes are TRBV5-1 and TRBJ2-1; tentatively, D is TRBD2 (6 bases). V was shortened by 0 bases and J by 0 bases, with 10 bases between the two germline ends. The CDR3 extends over 16 amino acids. Germline V gene data show CDR1 as SGHRS and CDR2 as YFSETQ. The full variable domain, in which reference TRBV5-1 and TRBJ2-1 provide the parts outside the CDR3, is KAGVTQTPRYLIKTRGQQVTLSCSPISGHRSVSWYQQTPGQGLQFLFEYFSETQRNKGNFPGRFSGRQFSNSRSEMNVSTLELGDSALYLCASSLGGGNSYNEQFFGPGTRLTVL.

The rearrangement joins TRBV5-6 to TRBJ2-5; 7 bases match TRBD2. The J segment lost 5 bases and the V segment lost 4 bases, leaving 17 bases of the junction unmatched. Germline assignment: CDR1 SGHDT and CDR2 YYEEEE. The CDR3 is made up of 17 amino acids. The CDR3 region has the DNA TGTGCCAGCAGCCGCCCCATCGGCGGGAGCGTGGTTGAGACCCAGTACTTC. This codes for CASSRPIGGSVVETQYF. Supplemented by reference TRBV5-6 and TRBJ2-5, the full variable domain reads DAGVTQSPTHLIKTRGQQVTLRCSPKSGHDTVSWYQQALGQGPQFIFQYYEEEERQRGNFPDRFSGHQFPNYSSELNVNALLLGDSALYLCASSRPIGGSVVETQYFGPGTRLLVL.

This rearrangement joins TRBV10-1 to TRBJ1-2; perhaps TRBD1 as D (5 bases). Looked up from germline, CDR1 is WNHNN and CDR2 is SYGVQD (reference sequence). Trimming stripped 3 bases from V and 2 bases from J, with 7 bases between. This CDR3 is 13 amino acids long. The CDR3 nucleotides are TGCGCCAGCAGTGAAGGACACAACTATGGCTACACCTTC. It translates to CASSEGHNYGYTF.

This chain uses TRBV7-6 with TRBJ2-2; unclear D gene. Germline lookup yields CDR1 SGHVS and CDR2 FNYEAQ. CDR3 length: 14 amino acids. V lost 4 bases to trimming and J lost 6 bases, with 12 bases between them. The CDR3 nucleotides are TGTGCCAGCAGCTCAGCAGTATCGGCCGGGGAGCTGTTTTTT. Translation gives CASSSAVSAGELFF.

The table lists this clone with a count of one. The rearrangement joins TRBV19 to TRBJ2-6, with 10 bases fitting TRBD1. After removal of 3 bases from V and 4 bases from J, the junction contained 9 bases not matched to a gene. Germline V gene lookup returns CDR1 LNHDA and CDR2 SQIVND (reference sequence). The CDR3 covers 18 residues. This CDR3 reads CASSIWTGGTRGANVLTF. CDR3 bases: TGTGCCAGTAGTATCTGGACAGGGGGAACGAGAGGGGCCAACGTCCTGACTTTC. Complete variable domain (other parts from reference TRBV19 and TRBJ2-6): DGGITQSPKYLFRKEGQNVTLSCEQNLNHDAMYWYRQDPGQGLRLIYYSQIVNDFQKGDIAEGYSVSREKKESFPLTVTSAQKNPTAFYLCASSIWTGGTRGANVLTFGAGSRLTVL.

The rearrangement links TRBV6-5 to TRBJ2-7, with D unclear. V dropped 1 base and J dropped 5 bases, with 3 bases sitting between them. This CDR3 is 11 amino acids long. Germline values: CDR1 MNHEY, CDR2 SVGAGI. The DNA for the CDR3 is TGTGCCAGCAGTTACTACGACGAGCAGTACTTC. Translation gives CASSYYDEQYF.

J is TRBJ2-3 and V is TRBV18; D is unclear. Trimming took 3 bases from V and 2 from J, leaving 6 bases between them. CDR1 is KGHSH, CDR2 LQKENI, per germline. The CDR3 is 13 residues long. DNA for the CDR3: TGTGCCAGCTCACCTACCCCCACAGATACGCAGTATTTT. Its protein is CASSPTPTDTQYF.

The chain uses TRBV15 and TRBJ2-1; 8 positions match TRBD2. The CDR3 loop spans 16 amino acids. CDR1 and CDR2 (germline): LNHNV, YYDKDF (reference sequence). Unmatched junction bases numbered 15, after V lost 5 bases and J lost 9 bases. The CDR3 region is CATSGGLAGSQSEQFF. The DNA for the CDR3 is TGTGCCACCAGCGGTGGTCTAGCGGGCTCCCAGAGTGAGCAGTTCTTC.

A few counts support this clone. The DNA of the CDR3 is TGTGCCAGCAGTGAAGCGGAACGGAGCCTTAGCACAGATACGCAGTATTTT. Its translation is CASSEAERSLSTDTQYF. V usage is TRBV2 and J usage is TRBJ2-3, with D hard to call. Germline V gene lookup returns CDR1 SNHLY and CDR2 FYNNEI. The V end lost 0 bases, the J end lost 0 bases, and 13 bases lay between the germline ends. This CDR3 is built from 17 residues.

This chain uses TRBV18 with TRBJ2-5; TRBD2 might be the D (5 bases). Germline values: CDR1 KGHSH, CDR2 LQKENI. CDR3 length: 17 residues. V was trimmed by 2 bases and J by 4 bases, leaving 20 bases between them. CDR3 nucleotides: TGTGCCAGCTCACCATCTAACCCGGCGGGCTACCGAGAGACCCAGTACTTC. Its protein product is CASSPSNPAGYRETQYF. Based on the CDR3 plus reference TRBV18 and TRBJ2-5, the full variable domain is NAGVMQNPRHLVRRRGQEARLRCSPMKGHSHVYWYRQLPEEGLKFMVYLQKENIIDESGMPKERFSAEFPKEGPSILRIQQVVRGDSAAYFCASSPSNPAGYRETQYFGPGTRLLVL.

The chain links TRBV7-9 to TRBJ1-5; TRBD1 aligns across 8 bases. After removal of 5 bases from V and 6 bases from J, the junction contained 3 bases not matched to a gene. The CDR3 spans 13 residues. The germline V gene has CDR1 SEHNR and CDR2 FQNEAQ (reference sequence). CDR3 DNA sequence: TGTGCCAGCAGCGGAGACAGGGGTCAGCCCCAGCATTTT. Translation gives CASSGDRGQPQHF. The whole variable domain, filled in from reference TRBV7-9 and TRBJ1-5, reads DTGVSQNPRHKITKRGQNVTFRCDPISEHNRLYWYRQTLGQGPEFLTYFQNEAQLEKSRLLSDRFSAERPKGSFSTLEIQRTEQGDSAMYLCASSGDRGQPQHFGDGTRLSIL.

The chain links TRBV27 to TRBJ2-2; TRBD1 aligns across 8 bases. The germline gives CDR1 MNHEY, CDR2 SMNVEV (reference sequence). J gave up 6 bases and V 2 bases, and 5 bases lay outside the gene matches. The CDR3 runs 15 residues. The chain's CDR3 is CASSLQQGVSGELFF. The CDR3 region has the DNA TGTGCCAGCAGTTTACAACAGGGGGTGTCCGGGGAGCTGTTTTTT.

V and J are TRBV2 and TRBJ2-7; no reliable D call. V lost 6 bases and J lost 3, with 9 bases in between. From germline, CDR1 is SNHLY and CDR2 FYNNEI. This CDR3 has 12 residues. CDR3 sequence reads: CASRGTGYEQYF. The CDR3 nucleotides are TGTGCCAGCAGGGGCACGGGCTACGAGCAGTACTTC.